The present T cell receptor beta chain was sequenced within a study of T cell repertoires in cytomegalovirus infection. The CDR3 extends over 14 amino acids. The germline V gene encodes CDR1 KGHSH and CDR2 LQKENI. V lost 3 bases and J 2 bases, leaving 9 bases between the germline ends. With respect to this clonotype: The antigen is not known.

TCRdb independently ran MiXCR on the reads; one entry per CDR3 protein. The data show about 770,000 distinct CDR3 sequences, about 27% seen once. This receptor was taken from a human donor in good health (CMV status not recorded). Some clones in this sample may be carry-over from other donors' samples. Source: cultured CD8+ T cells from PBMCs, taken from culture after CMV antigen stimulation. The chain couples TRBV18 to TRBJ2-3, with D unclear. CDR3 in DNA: TGTGCCAGCTCACCGGGCCAGAACACAGATACGCAGTATTTT. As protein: CASSPGQNTDTQYF.